One and the same sample provided the 17 T cell receptor beta chains below, sequenced in a study of blood T cells in healthy people across ages. Combining a sample-barcoded 5' primer with a J-beta primer mix, a second PCR ran for roughly 7 to 11 cycles. TCRdb used MiXCR to reprocess the 5' RACE reads, holding one entry per CDR3 protein. The data show about 750,000 distinct CDR3 sequences, less than 70% seen once. The sample was blood. The receptors were sampled from a man older than 75 in good health.

This chain links TRBV9 with TRBJ2-3; 10 bases align to TRBD2. The V gene's germline CDR1 is SGDLS and CDR2 YYNGEE. The CDR3 is made up of 14 amino acids. Trimming took 3 bases from V and 7 from J; bases not matched to a gene: 5. CDR3: CASSASSGSNTQYF. CDR3 sequence (DNA): TGTGCCAGCAGCGCATCTAGCGGGAGCAATACGCAGTATTTT.

This chain connects TRBV20-1 to TRBJ2-3; 7 nucleotides match TRBD2. The CDR3 consists of 16 residues. The J segment lost 14 bases and the V segment lost 0 bases, leaving 20 bases of the junction unmatched. Germline loops: CDR1 DFQATT, CDR2 SNEGSKA (reference sequence). The chain's CDR3 is CSARDPLTGGGRYAYF. The CDR3 DNA reads as TGCAGTGCTAGAGATCCCCTAACGGGGGGTGGCCGATACGCGTATTTT.

This chain connects TRBV20-1 to TRBJ2-2; TRBD2 agrees at 14 bases. The CDR3 consists of 17 residues. The junction had 15 bases not matched to a gene; V was cut back by 8 bases and J by 7 bases. The germline V gene has CDR1 DFQATT and CDR2 SNEGSKA (reference sequence). The CDR3 bases are TGCAGTACGCGGACTAGCGGGAGGACGTATGGGATCGGGGAGCTGTTTTTT. It translates to CSTRTSGRTYGIGELFF.

This clonotype showed up just a few times. The chain combines TRBV7-2 with TRBJ2-3; a weak D match, TRBD2 (6 bases). Germline lookup yields CDR1 SGHTA and CDR2 FQGNSA. Trimming removed 4 bases from V and 2 bases from J, with 16 bases in between. CDR3 length: 16 residues. Written as DNA, the CDR3 is TGTGCCAGCAGCTACGGGAGCGGACAAGCCACAGATACGCAGTATTTT. It is translated as CASSYGSGQATDTQYF. Complete variable domain (other parts from reference TRBV7-2 and TRBJ2-3): GAGVSQSPSNKVTEKGKDVELRCDPISGHTALYWYRQSLGQGLEFLIYFQGNSAPDKSGLPSDRFSAERTGGSVSTLTIQRTQQEDSAVYLCASSYGSGQATDTQYFGPGTRLTVL.

This chain joins TRBV10-3 and TRBJ2-2; D unresolved. Germline lookup yields CDR1 ENHRY and CDR2 SYGVKD. V lost 6 bases to trimming and J lost 0 bases, with 5 bases between them. This CDR3 comprises 13 residues. CDR3: CAIRPPNTGELFF. The DNA for the CDR3 is TGTGCCATCAGGCCCCCGAACACCGGGGAGCTGTTTTTT.

In its sample, this clonotype was seen a few times. The chain couples TRBV29-1 to TRBJ2-7; D is unresolved. Trimming took 7 bases from V and 3 from J, leaving 22 bases between them. The CDR3 runs 15 residues. CDR1 is SQVTM and CDR2 is ANQGSEA in the germline V gene. CDR3 sequence reads: CSEGPLQRPYYEQYF. CDR3 nucleotides: TGCAGCGAAGGACCCCTTCAGAGGCCCTACTACGAGCAGTACTTC.

The sample holds a few counts of this clonotype. The chain links TRBV20-1 to TRBJ1-2, with D possibly TRBD1 on 5 matching bases. The ends were cut back, 0 bases at V and 4 bases at J, with 12 bases in the middle. This CDR3 is 14 amino acids long. The germline gives CDR1 DFQATT, CDR2 SNEGSKA (reference sequence). CDR3 in amino acids: CSARDPRGLYGYTF. CDR3 nucleotides: TGCAGTGCTAGAGACCCCCGGGGCCTCTATGGCTACACCTTC.

In its sample, this clonotype was seen a few times. The chain uses TRBV6-2 or TRBV6-3 and TRBJ2-7; possibly TRBD1 for D (6 bases). The V end was cut by 6 bases, the J end by 2 bases, with 14 bases between. Germline loops: CDR1 MNHEY, CDR2 SVGEGT. The CDR3 length is 14 residues. CDR3 nucleotides: TGTGCCAGCAGACCAGGGGACGGGACCTACGAGCAGTACTTC. Amino acid sequence: CASRPGDGTYEQYF.

The CDR3 nucleotides read TGTGCCAGCAGTTCACAAGGACAGGGGGACGAGCAGTACTTC. Translated, it gives CASSSQGQGDEQYF. The chain joins TRBV6-1 to TRBJ2-7; 10 bases are a match to TRBD1. Trimming took 5 bases from V and 5 from J; bases not matched to a gene: 6. Germline V lookup: CDR1 MNHNS, CDR2 SASEGT. The CDR3 is made up of 14 amino acids.

This clonotype has a single count. The chain joins TRBV24-1 to TRBJ2-1; 9 bases are shared with TRBD2. With V trimmed by 1 base and J by 8 bases, 8 bases remained unmatched. Per germline, CDR1 KGHDR and CDR2 SFDVKD. This CDR3 comprises 16 residues. CDR3 loop: CATSDFMGLAVHEQFF. The CDR3 coding sequence is TGTGCCACCAGTGATTTTATGGGACTAGCAGTCCATGAGCAGTTCTTC.

The rearrangement links TRBV7-9 to TRBJ2-3; possibly TRBD2 for D (5 bases). The CDR3 contains 16 residues. CDR1 SEHNR and CDR2 FQNEAQ come from the germline V gene (reference sequence). V was shortened by 4 bases and J by 5 bases, with 19 bases between the two germline ends. The CDR3 DNA sequence: TGTGCCAGCAGCTCACGAGGGTCCCCCTCCGGAGATACGCAGTATTTT. Translating it yields CASSSRGSPSGDTQYF.

The chain uses TRBV6-2 or TRBV6-3 and TRBJ2-4, with a possible D match to TRBD1 (11 bases). The J call could be wrong; TRBJ2-7 is a better fit for the DNA end. The V gene's germline CDR1 is MNHEY and CDR2 SVGEGT. There are 20 residues in the CDR3. The CDR3 nucleotides read TGTGCCAGCAGGGATACGGGACAGGGGGTCGGACTAGCGGCCTTCTACGAGCAGTACTTC. Amino acid sequence: CASRDTGQGVGLAAFYEQYF.

DNA of the CDR3: TGTGCCAGCAGCTCAGGGGCTGGACTAGGTTCCTCCGGGGAGCTGTTTTTT. Residues: CASSSGAGLGSSGELFF. The chain recombines TRBV11-3 with TRBJ2-2; possible D gene TRBD2, 7 bases. The germline V and J ends were trimmed by 4 bases and 6 bases, with 21 bases remaining between them. CDR3 size: 17 residues. Per germline, CDR1 SGHNT and CDR2 YENEEA.

This clonotype was counted a few times. The gene calls are TRBV5-1 and TRBJ2-2; D unresolved. The germline gives CDR1 SGHRS, CDR2 YFSETQ. The CDR3 loop spans 13 amino acids. V dropped 2 bases and J dropped 7 bases, with 9 bases sitting between them. CDR3 in amino acids: CASSFRVGGELFF. CDR3 coding DNA: TGCGCCAGCAGCTTCCGGGTCGGCGGGGAGCTGTTTTTT.

V gene TRBV20-1 combines with J gene TRBJ2-7; D may match TRBD1 or TRBD2 (5 bases each). Trimming pared 6 bases from V and 11 bases from J, leaving 26 bases between. CDR1 is DFQATT, CDR2 SNEGSKA, per germline (reference sequence). This CDR3 spans 14 amino acids. The CDR3 sequence: CSASGAHRKETKYF. In DNA, the CDR3 is TGCAGTGCCTCCGGGGCCCACCGGAAAGAGACCAAGTACTTC.

V gene TRBV7-9 combines with J gene TRBJ2-5; possibly TRBD1 for D (5 bases). The CDR3 is made up of 15 amino acids. Trimming took 9 bases from V and 2 from J, leaving 19 bases between them. Germline V gene data show CDR1 as SEHNR and CDR2 as FQNEAQ (reference sequence). CDR3 DNA: TGTGCCAGTAGTGCTAGGGGCACCCCTCAAGAGACCCAGTACTTC. Residues: CASSARGTPQETQYF.

The rearrangement links TRBV7-2 to TRBJ2-7; TRBD2 agrees at 10 bases. The CDR3 runs 15 residues. V dropped 4 bases and J dropped 1; count of bases not matched to a gene: 4. Germline V gene lookup returns CDR1 SGHTA and CDR2 FQGNSA. CDR3 residues: CASSSASGGSYEQYF. The CDR3 DNA follows: TGTGCCAGCAGCTCCGCTAGCGGGGGATCCTACGAGCAGTACTTC. The whole variable domain, filled in from reference TRBV7-2 and TRBJ2-7, reads GAGVSQSPSNKVTEKGKDVELRCDPISGHTALYWYRQSLGQGLEFLIYFQGNSAPDKSGLPSDRFSAERTGGSVSTLTIQRTQQEDSAVYLCASSSASGGSYEQYFGPGTRLTVT.